This TCR beta chain was sequenced during a study of blood T cell repertoires in COVID-19. Study-wide context: Samples representing acute and convalescent COVID-19 were sourced from the United States, Italy and Spain.

Sequencing used immunoSEQ multiplex PCR; TCRdb keeps in-frame clones, though not all of them. Here the sample spans roughly 200,000 clones, over 75% being singletons. Germline CDR1 MGHDK, CDR2 SYGVNS. The CDR3 contains 15 residues. The ends were cut back, 4 bases at V and 6 bases at J, with 16 bases in the middle. The chain is built from TRBV25-1 and TRBJ2-1; D remains ambiguous. The sample consisted of peripheral blood. This receptor was taken from an elderly woman with acute or convalescent COVID-19. CDR3 loop: CASSVFASRSNEQFF. CDR3 coding DNA: TGTGCCAGCAGTGTTTTCGCTAGTCGTAGCAATGAGCAGTTCTTC.